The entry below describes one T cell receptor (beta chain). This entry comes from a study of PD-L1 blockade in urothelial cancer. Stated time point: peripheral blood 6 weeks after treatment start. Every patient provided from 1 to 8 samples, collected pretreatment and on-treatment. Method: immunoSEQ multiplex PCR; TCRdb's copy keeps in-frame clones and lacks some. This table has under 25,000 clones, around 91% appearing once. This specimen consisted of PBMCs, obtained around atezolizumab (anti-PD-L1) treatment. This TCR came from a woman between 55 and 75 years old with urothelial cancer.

CDR3 nucleotides: TGTGCCAGCAGCTGGGATGGGGCGAGGACCGGGGAGCTGTTTTTT. Protein: CASSWDGARTGELFF. The chain recombines TRBV6-6 with TRBJ2-2, with D possibly TRBD1 on 5 matching bases. In germline, CDR1 is MNHNY, CDR2 SVGAGI (reference sequence). V lost 6 bases, J lost 5 bases, and 16 bases lay in between. This CDR3 has 15 amino acids.